This T cell receptor beta chain originates from a study of T cells in Graves' hyperthyroidism and ophthalmopathy. Amplified TCR beta CDR3 regions came from RNA transcripts. HTBI primers were employed in a first-round RT-PCR of the TCR CDR3. TCRdb re-analysed the multiplex PCR reads in MiXCR, keeping a single row per CDR3 protein. The sample has some 360,000 distinct CDR3 sequences, 14% seen once. It was uncontrolled infection, other autoimmune disease, pregnancy or lactation that excluded patients. General study points: Prediction of ophthalmopathy progression came a median approximately 7 months pre-onset.

In this sample, this clonotype turned up many times. Its target is not known. The CDR3 extends over 14 amino acids. The V gene lost 6 bases and the J gene lost 4 bases, with 13 bases spanning the gap. Material: blood. This clonotype was obtained from a woman aged 60-70 years with Graves' hyperthyroidism. The V and J genes are TRBV12-3 or TRBV12-4 and TRBJ2-1, with D perhaps TRBD2 (6 bases). The DNA for the CDR3 is TGTGCCAGCAGGACCCCCGGGAGTTACAATGAGCAGTTCTTC. This gives the protein CASRTPGSYNEQFF.